The T cell receptor beta chain described here comes from a study of graft-versus-host responses after intestinal transplantation. The CDR3 loop spans 17 amino acids. Libraries were prepared by immunoSEQ multiplex PCR; TCRdb keeps only in-frame clonotypes and omits some of them. The sample includes about 15,000 clones, around three fifths of them seen just once. Processed graft tissue released its intraepithelial and lamina propria lymphocytes. The chain has TRBV12-2 and TRBJ2-2; the table's D gene call, TRBD1, was not cross checked with the DNA. TRBV12-2 counts as a pseudogene. The receptor's source is a human patient who received an intestinal transplant, so some T cells may come from the graft donor. The sample here was ileum tissue, taken 524 days after transplant. CDR3 protein: CASRLAFRCYCTGELFF. CDR3 DNA sequence: TGTGCAAGTCGCTTAGCCTTCAGGTGCTATTGCACCGGGGAGCTGTTTTTT.